The 3 T cell receptor beta chains given below trace back to one sample, sequenced in a study of T cells in Graves' hyperthyroidism and ophthalmopathy. Amplified TCR beta CDR3 regions came from RNA transcripts. HTBI primers were employed in a first-round RT-PCR of the TCR CDR3. TCRdb reprocessed the multiplex PCR reads with MiXCR, giving one entry per CDR3 protein. The table records roughly 290,000 distinct CDR3 sequences, 15% to 20% of them present only once. Sequenced sample: blood. Source of these receptors: an older woman with Graves' ophthalmopathy.

V gene TRBV7-9 combines with J gene TRBJ2-7, with D perhaps TRBD1 (6 bases). Germline CDR1 SEHNR, CDR2 FQNEAQ (reference sequence). Trimming left V 4 bases short and J 1 base short, with 14 bases between. This CDR3 region has 15 residues. DNA of the CDR3: TGTGCCAGCAGCTCACGCCGGGACATATCCTACGAGCAGTACTTC. Translated: CASSSRRDISYEQYF. Based on the CDR3 plus reference TRBV7-9 and TRBJ2-7, the full variable domain is DTGVSQNPRHKITKRGQNVTFRCDPISEHNRLYWYRQTLGQGPEFLTYFQNEAQLEKSRLLSDRFSAERPKGSFSTLEIQRTEQGDSAMYLCASSSRRDISYEQYFGPGTRLTVT.

This clonotype was detected many times. This chain joins TRBV7-9 and TRBJ1-1, with D possibly matching TRBD1 (5 bases). The germline V gene has CDR1 SEHNR and CDR2 FQNEAQ (reference sequence). Trimming left V 4 bases short and J 0 bases short, with 12 bases between. This CDR3 region has 15 residues. CDR3 in amino acids: CASSYWGNMNTEAFF. Written as DNA, the CDR3 is TGTGCCAGCAGCTATTGGGGGAACATGAACACTGAAGCTTTCTTT.

This clonotype was recorded many times. The chain combines TRBV5-1 with TRBJ2-5; no firm D call. V lost 6 bases, J lost 5 bases, and 17 bases lay in between. The CDR3 spans 14 residues. Per germline, CDR1 SGHRS and CDR2 YFSETQ. The CDR3 DNA reads TGCGCCAGCACGCCAGACACTGCCGTCGAGACCCAGTACTTC. It translates to CASTPDTAVETQYF.